The 8 T cell receptor beta chains reported below all come from one sample, sequenced in a study of blood T cell repertoires in COVID-19. Some clones are missing from TCRdb's copy, which holds only in-frame ones; the method was immunoSEQ multiplex PCR. The sample lists roughly 130,000 clones; 70% to 85% were seen once. Sample: peripheral blood. The receptors shown here come from a woman aged 55 to 70 with acute or convalescent COVID-19.

This chain joins TRBV10-3 and TRBJ1-3; perhaps TRBD1 as D (5 bases). Trimming shortened V by 7 bases and J by 2 bases, and 9 bases separated the two germline ends. The CDR3 totals 13 residues. Germline CDR1 reads ENHRY; CDR2 reads SYGVKD. In DNA, the CDR3 is TGTGCCATCACCGGGGGAACTGGAAACACCATATATTTT. This sequence encodes CAITGGTGNTIYF.

This chain uses TRBV5-6 with TRBJ2-7, with 7 bases lining up with TRBD1. The CDR3 contains 12 residues. The V and J ends lost 4 bases and 7 bases, in that order; junction bases with no gene match: 5. Looked up from germline, CDR1 is SGHDT and CDR2 is YYEEEE. The CDR3: CASSRQGREQYV. The CDR3 DNA reads as TGTGCCAGCAGCCGACAGGGTAGGGAGCAGTACGTC.

This CDR3 reads CASRKGTGESEPQHF. Written as DNA, the CDR3 is TGTGCCAGCAGAAAGGGGACAGGGGAAAGCGAGCCCCAGCATTTT. The gene calls are TRBV7-8 and TRBJ1-5; TRBD1 aligns across 10 bases. In germline, CDR1 is SGHVS, CDR2 FQNEAQ. The CDR3 extends over 15 amino acids. The ends lost 6 bases at V and 8 bases at J; junction bases unmatched: 10.

This clone was seen only once. The J gene is TRBJ1-4, the V gene TRBV11-2, with 7 nucleotides matching TRBD1. This CDR3 contains 14 residues. V trimming: 7 bases; J trimming: 3 bases; junction bases outside the gene matches: 5. Germline V gene sequence: CDR1 SGHAT, CDR2 FQNNGV. CDR3 nucleotide sequence: TGTGCCAGCACCAAGACAGGGCCTAATGAAAAACTGTTTTTT. Translated: CASTKTGPNEKLFF.

This rearrangement joins TRBV15 to TRBJ2-2; D is perhaps TRBD1 (5 bases). V lost 0 bases and J 2 bases, leaving 7 bases between the germline ends. Germline-derived CDR1 and CDR2 are LNHNV and YYDKDF (reference sequence). The CDR3 has 15 residues. CDR3 in amino acids: CATSRDRGNTGELFF. The CDR3 DNA sequence: TGTGCCACCAGCAGAGATAGGGGCAACACCGGGGAGCTGTTTTTT.

The chain has TRBV28 and TRBJ1-2, with a weak D call TRBD1 (5 bases). The CDR3 is 13 amino acids. Germline-derived CDR1 and CDR2 are MDHEN and SYDVKM. V gave up 6 bases and J gave up 3 bases, with 11 bases separating them. Here the CDR3 reads CASRVDSDYGYTF. The CDR3 DNA reads TGTGCCAGCAGAGTAGACAGTGACTATGGCTACACCTTC.

This chain links TRBV7-2 with TRBJ1-6; tentatively, D is TRBD1 (6 bases). This CDR3 spans 16 amino acids. The ends were cut back, 1 base at V and 7 bases at J, with 14 bases in the middle. Germline CDR1 is SGHTA and CDR2 is FQGNSA. CDR3 sequence reads: CASSLDRRQGNSPLHF. Written as DNA, the CDR3 is TGTGCCAGCAGCTTAGATCGTCGCCAGGGGAATTCACCCCTCCACTTT.

This chain uses TRBV19 with TRBJ1-2, with 7 bases lining up with TRBD1. J lost 0 bases, V lost 5 bases, and 9 bases had no gene match. The germline V gene encodes CDR1 LNHDA and CDR2 SQIVND (reference sequence). This CDR3 is built from 16 residues. This CDR3 reads CASSLLPGQSNYGYTF. The CDR3 DNA is TGTGCCAGTAGTCTTCTACCGGGACAGTCTAACTATGGCTACACCTTC.